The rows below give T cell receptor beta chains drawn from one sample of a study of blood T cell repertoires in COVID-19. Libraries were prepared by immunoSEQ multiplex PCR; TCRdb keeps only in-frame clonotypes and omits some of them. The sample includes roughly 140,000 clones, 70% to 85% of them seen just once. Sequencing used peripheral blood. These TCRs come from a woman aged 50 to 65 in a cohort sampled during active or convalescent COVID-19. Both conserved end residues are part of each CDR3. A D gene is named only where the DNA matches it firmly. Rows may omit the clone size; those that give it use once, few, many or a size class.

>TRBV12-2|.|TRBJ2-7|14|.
CASRLVGQAYEQYF
TGTGCAAGTCGCTTAGTGGGACAGGCCTACGAGCAGTACTTC
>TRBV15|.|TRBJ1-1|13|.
CATSRGIGLEAFF
TGTGCCACCAGCAGGGGGATAGGACTTGAAGCTTTCTTT
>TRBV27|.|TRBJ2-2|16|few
CASSPRTAPVTGELFF
TGTGCCAGCAGTCCTCGGACAGCCCCGGTCACCGGGGAGCTGTTTTTT
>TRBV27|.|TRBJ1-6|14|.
CASSIRTVNSPLHF
TGTGCCAGCAGTATAAGGACAGTGAATTCACCCCTCCACTTT
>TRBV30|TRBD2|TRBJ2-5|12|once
CAWSVLGLAQYF
TGTGCCTGGAGTGTACTTGGACTAGCCCAGTACTTC
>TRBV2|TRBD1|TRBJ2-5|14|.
CASSKDRGQETQYF
TGTGCCAGCAGCAAGGACAGGGGCCAAGAGACCCAGTACTTC
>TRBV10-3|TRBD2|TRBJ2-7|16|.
CAISEQRPSGGYEQYF
TGTGCCATCAGTGAACAGCGTCCTAGCGGGGGCTACGAGCAGTACTTC
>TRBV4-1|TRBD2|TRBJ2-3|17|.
CASSQELAGGHTDTQYF
TGCGCCAGCAGCCAAGAGCTAGCGGGGGGGCACACAGATACGCAGTATTTT
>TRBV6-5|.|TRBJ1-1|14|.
CASSLTEMNTEAFF
TGTGCCAGCAGCCTAACAGAGATGAACACTGAAGCTTTCTTT
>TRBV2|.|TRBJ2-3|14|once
CASSLGGGGDTQYF
TGTGCCAGCAGTTTAGGGGGGGGTGGCGATACGCAGTATTTT
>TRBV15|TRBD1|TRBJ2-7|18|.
CATSSESAAGQGAYEQYF
TGTGCCACCAGCAGCGAGAGCGCTGCGGGACAGGGGGCGTACGAGCAGTACTTC
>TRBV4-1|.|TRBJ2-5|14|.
CASSHGSGQETQYF
TGCGCCAGCAGCCACGGTAGCGGCCAAGAGACCCAGTACTTC
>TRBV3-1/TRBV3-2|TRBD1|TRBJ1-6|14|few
CASSQGQGSSPLHF
TGTGCCAGCAGCCAGGGACAGGGGAGCTCACCCCTCCACTTT
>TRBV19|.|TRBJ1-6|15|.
CASSMVPLPGSPLHF
TGTGCCAGTAGTATGGTTCCCCTCCCGGGTTCACCCCTCCACTTT
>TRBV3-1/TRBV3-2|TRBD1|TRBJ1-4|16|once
CASSQRGSGDSEKLFF
TGTGCCAGCAGCCAGAGGGGGTCGGGGGACAGTGAAAAACTGTTTTTT
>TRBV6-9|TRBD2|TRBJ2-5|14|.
CASGRLAGRSTQYF
TGTGCCAGCGGGAGACTAGCGGGGAGGTCGACCCAGTACTTC
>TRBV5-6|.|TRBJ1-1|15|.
CASSPPLGQSSEAFF
TGTGCCAGCAGCCCTCCCCTGGGGCAGAGCTCAGAAGCTTTCTTT
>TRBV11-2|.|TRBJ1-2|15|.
CASSLEPKAVYGYTF
TGTGCCAGCAGCTTAGAACCTAAAGCGGTCTATGGCTACACCTTC
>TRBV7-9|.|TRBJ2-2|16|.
CASSLAVTGSTGELFF
TGTGCCAGCAGCTTAGCAGTAACAGGAAGTACCGGGGAGCTGTTTTTT
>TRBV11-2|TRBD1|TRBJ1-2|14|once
CASSLDPQGVGYTF
TGTGCCAGCAGCTTAGATCCGCAGGGGGTCGGCTACACCTTC
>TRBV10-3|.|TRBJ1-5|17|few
CAISETTGANSNQPQHF
TGTGCCATCAGTGAGACAACAGGAGCAAATAGCAATCAGCCCCAGCATTTT
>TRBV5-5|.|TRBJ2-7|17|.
CASSLSPGSTISYEQYF
TGTGCCAGCAGCTTGTCACCAGGGTCCACCATAAGCTACGAGCAGTACTTC
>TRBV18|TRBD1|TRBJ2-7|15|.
CASSPGQGVGDEQYF
TGTGCCAGCTCACCAGGACAGGGGGTAGGCGACGAGCAGTACTTC
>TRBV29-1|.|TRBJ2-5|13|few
CSVAGDTQETQYF
TGCAGCGTTGCCGGGGACACCCAAGAGACCCAGTACTTC
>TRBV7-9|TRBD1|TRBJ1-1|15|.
CASCRDRGVNTEAFF
TGTGCCAGCTGCCGGGACAGGGGGGTGAACACTGAAGCTTTCTTT
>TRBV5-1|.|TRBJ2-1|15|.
CASSLALTLDTEQFF
TGCGCCAGCAGCTTGGCCTTAACACTAGATACTGAGCAGTTCTTC
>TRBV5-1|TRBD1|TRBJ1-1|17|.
CASSPGTGGVMNTEAFF
TGCGCCAGCAGCCCAGGGACAGGGGGAGTTATGAACACTGAAGCTTTCTTT
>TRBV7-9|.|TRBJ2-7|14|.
CASSRELFKYEQYF
TGTGCCAGCAGCCGTGAACTCTTTAAATACGAGCAGTACTTC
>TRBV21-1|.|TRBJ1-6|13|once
CARTRNQGSPLHF
TGTGCCAGGACCCGTAATCAGGGTTCACCCCTCCACTTT
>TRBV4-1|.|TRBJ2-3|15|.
CASSQGATRTDTQYF
TGCGCCAGCAGCCAAGGGGCCACTAGGACAGATACGCAGTATTTT
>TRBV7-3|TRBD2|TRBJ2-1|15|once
CASSLAGGPGNEQFF
TGTGCCAGCAGCTTAGCGGGGGGGCCTGGTAATGAGCAGTTCTTC
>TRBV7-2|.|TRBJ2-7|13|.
CASSLGGQSEQYF
TGTGCCAGCAGCTTAGGGGGGCAATCCGAGCAGTACTTC
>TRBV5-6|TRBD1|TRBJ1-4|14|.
CASSLGQPNEKLFF
TGTGCCAGCAGCCTGGGACAGCCTAATGAAAAACTGTTTTTT
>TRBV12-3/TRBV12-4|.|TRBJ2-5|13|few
CASSPRTGKTQYF
TGTGCCAGCAGTCCTCGGACGGGGAAGACCCAGTACTTC
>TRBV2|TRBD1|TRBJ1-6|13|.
CASIGTGNSPLHF
TGTGCCAGCATAGGGACAGGGAATTCACCCCTCCACTTT
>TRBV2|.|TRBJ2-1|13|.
CASSQVGGNEQFF
TGTGCCAGCAGTCAGGTGGGGGGCAATGAGCAGTTCTTC
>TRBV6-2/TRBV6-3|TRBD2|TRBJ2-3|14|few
CASSSRTSADTQYF
TGTGCCAGCAGTTCTAGGACTAGCGCAGATACGCAGTATTTT
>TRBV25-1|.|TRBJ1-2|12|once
CASSHGHYGYTF
TGTGCCAGCAGTCATGGGCACTATGGCTACACCTTC
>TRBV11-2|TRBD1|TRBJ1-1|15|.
CASSPGTVKLLEAFF
TGTGCCAGCAGCCCCGGGACAGTGAAACTCCTTGAAGCTTTCTTT
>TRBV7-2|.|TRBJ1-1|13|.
CASSFTGNTEAFF
TGTGCCAGCAGCTTCACAGGGAACACTGAAGCTTTCTTT
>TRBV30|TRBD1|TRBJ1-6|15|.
CAWSVLTGFNSPLHF
TGTGCCTGGAGTGTACTGACAGGGTTTAATTCACCCCTCCACTTT
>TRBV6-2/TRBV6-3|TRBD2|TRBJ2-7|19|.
CASSYSLRTSGTLTYEQYF
TGTGCCAGCAGTTACTCGTTAAGGACTAGCGGGACCCTAACCTACGAGCAGTACTTC
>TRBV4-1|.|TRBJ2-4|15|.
CASSQVLLAKNIQYF
TGCGCCAGCAGCCAAGTGCTACTAGCCAAAAACATTCAGTACTTC
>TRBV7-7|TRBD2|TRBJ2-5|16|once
CASSSLGTSLVGTQYF
TGTGCTAGCAGCTCGCTGGGGACTAGCCTGGTTGGGACCCAGTACTTC
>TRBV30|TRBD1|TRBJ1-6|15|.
CAWRYQTGGRSPLHF
TGTGCCTGGCGATACCAGACAGGGGGCCGATCACCCCTCCACTTT
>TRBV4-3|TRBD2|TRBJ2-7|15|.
CASSQLRGSSYEQYF
TGCGCCAGCAGCCAGCTGCGGGGGAGCTCCTACGAGCAGTACTTC
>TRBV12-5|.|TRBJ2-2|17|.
CASGFRRPGANTGELFF
TGTGCTAGTGGTTTTCGACGACCCGGGGCGAACACCGGGGAGCTGTTTTTT
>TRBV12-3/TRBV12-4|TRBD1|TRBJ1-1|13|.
CASSQGTGSEAFF
TGTGCCAGCAGCCAGGGGACAGGGAGTGAAGCTTTCTTT
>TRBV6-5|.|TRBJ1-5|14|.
CASSTEYSNQPQHF
TGTGCCAGCAGTACAGAGTATAGCAATCAGCCCCAGCATTTT